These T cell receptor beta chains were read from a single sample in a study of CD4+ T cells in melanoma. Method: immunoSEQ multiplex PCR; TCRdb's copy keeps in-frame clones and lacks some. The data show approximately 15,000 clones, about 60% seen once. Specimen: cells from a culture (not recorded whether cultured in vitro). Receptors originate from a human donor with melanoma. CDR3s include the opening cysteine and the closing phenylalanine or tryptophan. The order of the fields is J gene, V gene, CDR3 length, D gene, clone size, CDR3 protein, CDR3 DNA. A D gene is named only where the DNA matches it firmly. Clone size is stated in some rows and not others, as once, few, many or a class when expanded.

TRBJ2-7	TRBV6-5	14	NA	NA	CASSYSRGSHEQYF	TGTGCCAGCAGTTACTCAAGGGGCTCGCACGAGCAGTACTTC
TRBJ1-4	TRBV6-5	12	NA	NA	CASSYSGEKLFF	TGTGCCAGCAGTTACTCCGGGGAAAAACTGTTTTTT
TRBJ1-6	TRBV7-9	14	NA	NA	CASSLWAVGSPLHF	TGTGCCAGCAGCTTGTGGGCTGTAGGTTCACCCCTCCACTTT
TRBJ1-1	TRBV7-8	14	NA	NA	CASSFSIGNTEAFF	TGTGCCAGCAGCTTCAGTATCGGCAACACTGAAGCTTTCTTT
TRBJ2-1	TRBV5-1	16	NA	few	CASSPRAGSSYNEQFF	TGCGCCAGCAGCCCCCGGGCTGGGAGCTCCTACAATGAGCAGTTCTTC
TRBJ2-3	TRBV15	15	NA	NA	CATSRDFRATDTQYF	TGTGCCACCAGCAGAGATTTTCGTGCCACAGATACGCAGTATTTT
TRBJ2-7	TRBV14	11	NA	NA	CASSFKYEQYF	TGTGCCAGCAGCTTTAAGTACGAGCAGTACTTC
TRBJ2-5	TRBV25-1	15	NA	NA	CASSELIGLGETQYF	TGTGCCAGCAGTGAATTAATAGGGCTCGGAGAGACCCAGTACTTC
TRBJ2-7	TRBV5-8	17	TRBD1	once	CASSLERLQDRLHEQYF	TGTGCCAGCAGCTTGGAGCGTTTACAGGACAGGCTCCACGAGCAGTACTTC
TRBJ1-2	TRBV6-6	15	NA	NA	CASSLSRQSYYGYTF	TGTGCCAGCAGTCTCTCACGACAGTCCTATTATGGCTACACCTTC
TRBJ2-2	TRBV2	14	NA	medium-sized	CASKVLGAAGELFF	TGTGCCAGCAAGGTCTTGGGGGCAGCCGGGGAGCTGTTTTTT
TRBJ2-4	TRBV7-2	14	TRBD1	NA	CASSSGQGQNIQYF	TGTGCCAGCAGCTCTGGACAGGGCCAAAACATTCAGTACTTC
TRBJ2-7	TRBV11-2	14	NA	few	CASSSDLLAYEQYF	TGTGCCAGCAGCTCGGACCTATTGGCCTACGAGCAGTACTTC
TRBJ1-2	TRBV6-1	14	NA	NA	CASSDPGTVFGYTF	TGTGCCAGCAGTGATCCCGGGACGGTGTTCGGCTACACCTTC
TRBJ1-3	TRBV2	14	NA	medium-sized	CASSARRAGNTIYF	TGTGCCAGCAGTGCACGGAGGGCGGGAAACACCATATATTTT
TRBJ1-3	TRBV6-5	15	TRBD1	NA	CASSYYRGSGNTIYF	TGTGCCAGCAGTTACTACAGGGGCTCTGGAAACACCATATATTTT
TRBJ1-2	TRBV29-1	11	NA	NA	CSAGPDYGYTF	TGCAGCGCTGGGCCTGACTATGGCTACACCTTC
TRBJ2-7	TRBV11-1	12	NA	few	CASSSTGIEQYF	TGTGCCAGCAGTTCTACAGGGATAGAGCAGTACTTC
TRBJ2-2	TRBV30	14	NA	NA	CAWSGGFNTGELFF	TGTGCCTGGAGCGGGGGCTTTAACACCGGGGAGCTGTTTTTT
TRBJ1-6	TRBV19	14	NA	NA	CASSTTGYNSPLHF	TGTGCCAGTAGTACCACAGGGTATAATTCACCCCTCCACTTT